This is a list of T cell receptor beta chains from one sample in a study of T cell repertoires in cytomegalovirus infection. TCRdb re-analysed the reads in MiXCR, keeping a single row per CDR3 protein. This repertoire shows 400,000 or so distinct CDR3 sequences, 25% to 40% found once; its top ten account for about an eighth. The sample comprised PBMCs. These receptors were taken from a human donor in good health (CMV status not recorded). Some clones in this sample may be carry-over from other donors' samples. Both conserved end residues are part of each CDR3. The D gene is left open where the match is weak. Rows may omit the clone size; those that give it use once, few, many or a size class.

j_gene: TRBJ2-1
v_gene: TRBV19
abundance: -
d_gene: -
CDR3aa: CASSPGLLDSPFF
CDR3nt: TGTGCCAGTAGTCCTGGACTACTAGATTCGCCGTTCTTC

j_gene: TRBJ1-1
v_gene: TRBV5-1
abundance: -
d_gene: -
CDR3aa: CASSLEQGDTEAFF
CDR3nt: TGCGCCAGCAGCCTCGAACAGGGAGACACTGAAGCTTTCTTT

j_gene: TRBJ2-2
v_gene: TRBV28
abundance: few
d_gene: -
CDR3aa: CASSSGGNTGELFF
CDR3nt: TGTGCCAGCAGTTCTGGCGGTAACACCGGGGAGCTGTTTTTT

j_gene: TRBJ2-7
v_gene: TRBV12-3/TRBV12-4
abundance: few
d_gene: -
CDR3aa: CASSSRDNYYEQYF
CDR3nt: TGTGCCAGCAGTTCCCGGGACAACTACTACGAGCAGTACTTC

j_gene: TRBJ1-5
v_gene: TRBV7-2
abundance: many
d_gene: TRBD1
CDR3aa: CASSLGGGTGGNQPQHF
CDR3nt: TGTGCCAGCAGCTTAGGAGGCGGGACAGGGGGCAATCAGCCCCAGCATTTT

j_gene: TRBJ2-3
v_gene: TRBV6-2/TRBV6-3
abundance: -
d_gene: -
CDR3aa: CASSPWAGNTDTQYF
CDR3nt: TGTGCCAGCAGCCCCTGGGCGGGGAACACAGATACGCAGTATTTT

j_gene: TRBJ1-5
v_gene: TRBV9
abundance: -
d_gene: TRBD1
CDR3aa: CASDPPGQGTSYSNQPQHF
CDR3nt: TGTGCCAGCGATCCCCCGGGACAGGGGACCTCATATAGCAATCAGCCCCAGCATTTT

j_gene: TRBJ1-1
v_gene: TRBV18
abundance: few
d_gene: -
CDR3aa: CASSPLTPQTQNTEAFF
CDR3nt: TGTGCCAGCTCACCACTAACCCCCCAGACTCAGAACACTGAAGCTTTCTTT

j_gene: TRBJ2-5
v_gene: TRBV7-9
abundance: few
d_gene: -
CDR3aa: CASSLVSGSETQYF
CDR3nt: TGTGCCAGCAGCTTAGTATCCGGGTCAGAGACCCAGTACTTC

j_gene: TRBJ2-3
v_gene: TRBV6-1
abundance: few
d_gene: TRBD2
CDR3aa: CASSTSVDTQYF
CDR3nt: TGTGCCAGCAGTACTAGCGTAGATACGCAGTATTTT

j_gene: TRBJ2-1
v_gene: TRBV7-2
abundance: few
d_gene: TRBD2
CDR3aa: CASSLGGGGFIGEQFF
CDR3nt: TGTGCCAGCAGCTTGGGGGGGGGAGGGTTTATAGGTGAGCAGTTCTTC

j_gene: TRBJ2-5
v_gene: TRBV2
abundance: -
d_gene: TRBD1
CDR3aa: CASSGTEKEETQYF
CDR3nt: TGTGCCAGCAGCGGGACAGAGAAAGAAGAGACCCAGTACTTC

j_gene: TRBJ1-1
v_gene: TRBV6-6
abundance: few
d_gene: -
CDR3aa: CASSYGQGSTPEAFF
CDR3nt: TGTGCCAGCAGTTACGGGCAGGGTAGCACGCCTGAAGCTTTCTTT

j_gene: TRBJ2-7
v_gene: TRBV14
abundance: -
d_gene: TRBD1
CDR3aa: CASSETGASRWGQYF
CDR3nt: TGTGCCAGCAGCGAAACAGGGGCCTCAAGATGGGGGCAGTACTTC

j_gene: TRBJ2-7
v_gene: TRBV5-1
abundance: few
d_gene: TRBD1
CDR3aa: CASSFETGTYEQYF
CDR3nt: TGCGCCAGCAGCTTCGAGACAGGGACCTACGAGCAGTACTTC

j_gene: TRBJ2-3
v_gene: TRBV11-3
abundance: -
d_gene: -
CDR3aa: CASSFVTGSTDTQYF
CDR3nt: TGTGCCAGCAGCTTTGTAACAGGGAGCACAGATACGCAGTATTTT

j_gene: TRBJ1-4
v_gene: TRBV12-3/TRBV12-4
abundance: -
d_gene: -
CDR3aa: CASSLNIGNEKLFF
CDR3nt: TGTGCCAGCAGTTTAAACATCGGGAATGAAAAACTGTTTTTT

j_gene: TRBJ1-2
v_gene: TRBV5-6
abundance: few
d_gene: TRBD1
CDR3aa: CASSLGQGAGYTF
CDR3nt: TGTGCCAGCAGCTTGGGACAGGGTGCAGGCTACACCTTC

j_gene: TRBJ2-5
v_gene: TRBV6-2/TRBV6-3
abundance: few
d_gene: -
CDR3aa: CASSRRDTLETQYF
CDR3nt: TGTGCCAGCAGCCGCCGGGACACGTTAGAGACCCAGTACTTC